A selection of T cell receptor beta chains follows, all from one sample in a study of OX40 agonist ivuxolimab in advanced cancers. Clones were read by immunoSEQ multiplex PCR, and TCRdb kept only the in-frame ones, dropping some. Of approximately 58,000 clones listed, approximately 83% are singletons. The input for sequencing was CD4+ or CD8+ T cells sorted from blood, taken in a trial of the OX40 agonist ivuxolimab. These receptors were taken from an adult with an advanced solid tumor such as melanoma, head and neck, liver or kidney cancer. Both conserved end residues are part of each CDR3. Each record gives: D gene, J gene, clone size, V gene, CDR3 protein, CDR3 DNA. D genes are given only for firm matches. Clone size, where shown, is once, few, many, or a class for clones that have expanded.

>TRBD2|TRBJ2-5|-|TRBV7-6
CASSSLPPTSGSDRKTQYF
TGTGCCAGCAGCTCACTCCCCCCCACTAGCGGGAGCGATAGGAAGACCCAGTACTTC
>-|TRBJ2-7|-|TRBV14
CASSPYRAEWLSEQYF
TGTGCCAGCAGCCCATACAGGGCCGAATGGCTTTCCGAGCAGTACTTC
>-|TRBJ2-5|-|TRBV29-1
CSVEDRRVGTQYF
TGCAGCGTTGAAGATCGGCGGGTAGGGACCCAGTACTTC
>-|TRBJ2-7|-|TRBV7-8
CASSLARQAYEQYF
TGTGCCAGCAGCTTAGCTCGGCAAGCCTACGAGCAGTACTTC
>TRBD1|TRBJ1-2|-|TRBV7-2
CASSLEPGGESYGYTF
TGTGCCAGCAGCTTAGAACCAGGGGGCGAGAGCTATGGCTACACCTTC
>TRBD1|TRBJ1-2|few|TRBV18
CASSWDSHGYTF
TGTGCCAGCTCATGGGACAGTCATGGCTACACCTTC
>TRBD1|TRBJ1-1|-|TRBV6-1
CASSEPHLGQGGGREAFF
TGTGCCAGCAGTGAGCCGCACCTGGGACAGGGGGGGGGCCGTGAAGCTTTCTTT
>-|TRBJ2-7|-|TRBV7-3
CASSLTFGEQYF
TGTGCCAGCAGCTTAACGTTCGGCGAGCAGTACTTC
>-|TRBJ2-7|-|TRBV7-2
CASSLDPGFPEQYF
TGTGCCAGCAGCTTAGACCCAGGGTTTCCTGAGCAGTACTTC
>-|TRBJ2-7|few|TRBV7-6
CASSLASSLSYEQYF
TGTGCCAGCAGCTTAGCGAGCTCCCTCTCCTACGAGCAGTACTTC
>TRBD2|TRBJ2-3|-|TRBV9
CASSVGAGGPSEQYF
TGTGCCAGCAGCGTAGGGGCGGGAGGGCCTTCCGAGCAGTATTTT
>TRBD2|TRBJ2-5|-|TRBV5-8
CASSLTSGGLFETQYF
TGTGCCAGCAGCCTGACTAGCGGGGGGTTGTTTGAGACCCAGTACTTC
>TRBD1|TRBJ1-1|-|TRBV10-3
CAISSGTGTPEAFF
TGTGCCATCAGTTCCGGGACAGGGACCCCTGAAGCTTTCTTT
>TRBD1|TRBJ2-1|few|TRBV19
CASRDRESYNEQFF
TGTGCCAGTAGGGACAGGGAGTCCTACAATGAGCAGTTCTTC
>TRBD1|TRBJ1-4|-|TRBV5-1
CASSLGTANEKLFF
TGCGCCAGCAGCCTCGGGACAGCTAATGAAAAACTGTTTTTT
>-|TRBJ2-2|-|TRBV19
CASRQQGAGGTGELFF
TGTGCCAGTAGACAACAGGGGGCGGGAGGAACCGGGGAGCTGTTTTTT
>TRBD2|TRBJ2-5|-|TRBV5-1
CASSPTTSGGETQYF
TGCGCCAGCAGCCCAACCACTAGCGGGGGGGAGACCCAGTACTTC
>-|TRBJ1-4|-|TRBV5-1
CASSLVSSATNEKLFF
TGCGCCAGCAGCTTGGTATCCAGTGCAACTAATGAAAAACTGTTTTTT
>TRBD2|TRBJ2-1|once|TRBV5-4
CASSRRTSGRDNEQFF
TGTGCCAGCAGCCGGAGGACTAGCGGGAGAGACAATGAGCAGTTCTTC
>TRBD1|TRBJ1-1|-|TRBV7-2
CASSPGGDRRTEAFF
TGTGCCAGCAGCCCTGGGGGGGACAGGCGCACTGAAGCTTTCTTT
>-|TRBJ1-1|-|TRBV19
CASSSGPTVTEAFF
TGTGCCAGTAGTTCGGGACCCACGGTCACTGAAGCTTTCTTT
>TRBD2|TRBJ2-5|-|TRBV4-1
CASSQDHSGRAQTQYF
TGCGCCAGCAGCCAAGATCATAGCGGGCGCGCTCAAACCCAGTACTTC
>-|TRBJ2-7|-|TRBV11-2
CASSLRSGALREEQYF
TGTGCCAGCAGCTTGCGTAGTGGAGCGCTGAGGGAAGAGCAGTACTTC
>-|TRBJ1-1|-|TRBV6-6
CASSYEVNTEAFF
TGTGCCAGCAGTTACGAGGTGAACACTGAAGCTTTCTTT
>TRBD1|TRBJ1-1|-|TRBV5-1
CASSSTGGNTEAFF
TGCGCCAGCAGCTCGACAGGGGGGAACACTGAAGCTTTCTTT
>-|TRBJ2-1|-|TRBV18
CASSPQGRIYNEQFF
TGTGCCAGCTCACCCCAGGGGCGGATTTACAATGAGCAGTTCTTC
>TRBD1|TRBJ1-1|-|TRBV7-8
CASSLTDRGNTEAFF
TGTGCCAGCAGCTTGACCGACAGGGGGAACACTGAAGCTTTCTTT
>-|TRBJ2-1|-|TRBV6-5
CASSSGRWQFF
TGTGCCAGCAGCTCCGGACGATGGCAGTTCTTC
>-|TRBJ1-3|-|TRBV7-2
CASSHDGGGGNTIYF
TGTGCCAGCAGCCATGACGGGGGGGGTGGAAACACCATATATTTT
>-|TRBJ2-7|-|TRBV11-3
CASSLDFNQGPAYF
TGTGCCAGCAGCTTAGATTTTAACCAAGGCCCGGCGTACTTC
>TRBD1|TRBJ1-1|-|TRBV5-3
CARSLAGTANTEAFF
TGTGCCAGAAGCTTGGCTGGGACAGCGAACACTGAAGCTTTCTTT
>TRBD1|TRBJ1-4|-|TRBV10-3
CAISEGGTGDFGKLFF
TGTGCCATCAGTGAAGGGGGGACAGGGGATTTTGGAAAACTGTTTTTT
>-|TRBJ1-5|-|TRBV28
CASSSTLGGGQPQHF
TGTGCCAGCAGTTCCACCCTGGGGGGAGGTCAGCCCCAGCATTTT